Following are 2 T cell receptor beta chains from one sample sequenced in a study of blood T cells in healthy people across ages. Then a second PCR, running roughly 7 to 11 cycles, was carried out with a sample-barcoded 5' primer and a J-beta primer mix. One entry per CDR3 protein, called by TCRdb with MiXCR from the 5' RACE reads. Of over a million distinct CDR3 sequences in the sample, 40% to 50% were seen once. The source material was blood. These receptors were taken from a woman aged 18-29 years in good health.

The chain combines TRBV6-5 with TRBJ2-7; 8 positions agree with TRBD2. The trim removed 5 bases at V and 7 bases at J, leaving 10 bases unmatched. Germline CDR1 is MNHEY and CDR2 is SVGAGI. The CDR3 contains 14 residues. The CDR3 coding sequence is TGTGCCAGCAGTCTAGCCGGGGGGGGTGTTGAGCAGTACTTC. It specifies CASSLAGGGVEQYF.

For this clonotype: At one boundary the junction diverges from the germline segment, which might be a read error. The V call is TRBV2, the J call TRBJ1-5; D remains ambiguous. The CDR3 runs to 12 residues. Germline V CDR1 and CDR2: SNHLY, FYNNEI. CDR3 DNA sequence: TGTGCCAGCAGCGAAGCGTTGCGGCCCCAGCATTTT. Protein: CASSEALRPQHF.